Shown below are 15 T cell receptor beta chains from a single sample sequenced in a study of cytomegalovirus exposure and HLA in healthy donors. The protocol was immunoSEQ multiplex PCR, while the TCRdb copy is restricted to in-frame clones and leaves out a portion. The table records about 68,000 clones, around 90% of them present only once. Sequenced sample: PBMCs. These receptors were obtained from a man aged 18 to 29 in good health and CMV-seronegative.

This chain links TRBV11-2 with TRBJ2-1, with a weak D call TRBD2 (5 bases). Looked up from germline, CDR1 is SGHAT and CDR2 is FQNNGV. This CDR3 comprises 17 residues. The V end was cut by 2 bases, the J end by 8 bases, with 22 bases between. The CDR3 bases are TGTGCCAGCAGCTTATCGCGATTTCAGGAGGTCTCCTATGAGCAGTTCTTC. This sequence encodes CASSLSRFQEVSYEQFF.

The chain has TRBV7-2 and TRBJ2-1; 13 bases align to TRBD2. Germline V lookup: CDR1 SGHTA, CDR2 FQGNSA. J lost 7 bases, V lost 2 bases, and 2 bases had no gene match. The length of the CDR3 is 15 residues. CDR3 in amino acids: CASSLLGLAGNEQFF. CDR3 nucleotides: TGTGCCAGCAGCTTATTGGGACTAGCGGGAAATGAGCAGTTCTTC. The variable domain in full, completed from reference TRBV7-2 and TRBJ2-1, reads GAGVSQSPSNKVTEKGKDVELRCDPISGHTALYWYRQSLGQGLEFLIYFQGNSAPDKSGLPSDRFSAERTGGSVSTLTIQRTQQEDSAVYLCASSLLGLAGNEQFFGPGTRLTVL.

V usage is TRBV7-9 and J usage is TRBJ2-5; a weak D match, TRBD2 (5 bases). In germline, CDR1 is SEHNR, CDR2 FQNEAQ (reference sequence). This CDR3 is built from 13 residues. V shed 3 bases and J shed 5 bases, with 10 bases lying between them. The CDR3 DNA reads as TGTGCCAGCAGCTTTTTCAGAGGGGAGACCCAGTACTTC. Its translation: CASSFFRGETQYF. The full variable domain, completed using reference TRBV7-9 and TRBJ2-5, is DTGVSQNPRHKITKRGQNVTFRCDPISEHNRLYWYRQTLGQGPEFLTYFQNEAQLEKSRLLSDRFSAERPKGSFSTLEIQRTEQGDSAMYLCASSFFRGETQYFGPGTRLLVL.

The chain recombines TRBV30 with TRBJ2-7; 12 nucleotides agree with TRBD2. Germline CDR1 reads GTSNPN; CDR2 reads SVGIG (reference sequence). This CDR3 spans 14 amino acids. With V trimmed by 7 bases and J by 3 bases, 7 bases remained unmatched. The CDR3 nucleotides read TGTGCCTACAACCTGGGACTAGCGGGCTACGAGCAGTACTTC. This translates into CAYNLGLAGYEQYF.

This clone showed up just once. The chain has TRBV4-3 and TRBJ2-1, with 11 bases fitting TRBD1. V lost 0 bases and J lost 6; bases outside the gene matches: 4. Germline V CDR1 and CDR2: LGHNA, YSLEER. This CDR3 contains 16 residues. Here the CDR3 DNA reads TGCGCCAGCAGCCAAGATTGGGGGACAGGGGGCAATGAGCAGTTCTTC. Its protein is CASSQDWGTGGNEQFF.

CDR3 DNA sequence: TGTGCCAGCAGCGGGGACAGTTACAATGAGCAGTTCTTC. Translating it yields CASSGDSYNEQFF. This chain uses TRBV9 with TRBJ2-1; TRBD1 matches at 7 bases. This CDR3 is built from 13 residues. CDR1 is SGDLS, CDR2 YYNGEE, per germline. V gave up 3 bases and J gave up 4 bases; unmatched junction bases: 1.

The chain links TRBV7-2 to TRBJ1-2; TRBD1 matches 7 bases. The CDR3 contains 16 residues. The V gene's germline CDR1 is SGHTA and CDR2 FQGNSA. V trimming: 6 bases; J trimming: 8 bases; junction bases outside the gene matches: 18. The CDR3 protein is CASSGRDSSLSYGYTF. The CDR3 DNA reads as TGTGCCAGCAGTGGCCGGGACAGCAGCCTGAGCTACGGCTACACCTTC.

The rearrangement uses TRBV19 and TRBJ1-3; 7 bases line up with TRBD1. Per the germline V gene, CDR1 is LNHDA and CDR2 is SQIVND (reference sequence). V lost 5 bases, J lost 3 bases, and 1 base stayed unmatched. This CDR3 is 13 amino acids long. The CDR3: CASSDRVGNTIYF. DNA of the CDR3: TGTGCCAGTAGTGACAGGGTTGGAAACACCATATATTTT.

The chain links TRBV10-3 to TRBJ1-2; 7 nucleotides agree with TRBD1. The CDR3 runs 15 residues. In germline, CDR1 is ENHRY, CDR2 SYGVKD. V lost 3 bases, J lost 6 bases, and 10 bases stayed unmatched. The CDR3 loop reads CAISEPGQASNGYTF. CDR3 in DNA: TGTGCCATCAGTGAACCCGGACAGGCGAGTAATGGCTACACCTTC.

The table lists this clone with many counts. The rearrangement links TRBV28 to TRBJ2-7; perhaps TRBD1 as D (6 bases). Germline V CDR1 and CDR2: MDHEN, SYDVKM. Trimming removed 6 bases at V and 3 bases at J, with 12 bases between. This CDR3 has 13 amino acids. This chain's CDR3 is CASSYGQLYEQYF. The CDR3 DNA follows: TGTGCCAGCAGCTACGGACAGCTCTACGAGCAGTACTTC.

The chain has TRBV28 and TRBJ1-5; 7 positions match TRBD1. Germline V gene sequence: CDR1 MDHEN, CDR2 SYDVKM. The CDR3 length is 15 residues. J gave up 6 bases and V 6 bases, and 11 bases lay outside the gene matches. For the CDR3, the DNA is TGTGCCAGCAGGGGGATCGACAGGGTGGGTCAGCCCCAGCATTTT. It specifies CASRGIDRVGQPQHF. The variable domain in full, with the rest retrieved from reference TRBV28 and TRBJ1-5, is DVKVTQSSRYLVKRTGEKVFLECVQDMDHENMFWYRQDPGLGLRLIYFSYDVKMKEKGDIPEGYSVSREKKERFSLILESASTNQTSMYLCASRGIDRVGQPQHFGDGTRLSIL.

Only one count was recorded for this clone. The chain is built from TRBV21-1 and TRBJ2-1; the table's D call, TRBD2, has no DNA check behind it. TRBV21-1 is listed as a pseudogene. There are 18 residues in the CDR3. The DNA of the CDR3 is TGTGCCAGCAGCAAAGTGGGACTAGCGTTGCTACAGTTTGGTGAGCAGTTCTTC. Encoded protein: CASSKVGLALLQFGEQFF.

The rearrangement joins TRBV29-1 to TRBJ1-3; possibly TRBD1 for D (5 bases). Between the trimmed V and J ends, which lost 5 bases and 0 bases, there was a span of 14 bases. This CDR3 is built from 15 residues. The germline gives CDR1 SQVTM, CDR2 ANQGSEA. As DNA, the CDR3 is TGCAGCGTTCAGGTCGGGGGGAACTCTGGAAACACCATATATTTT. Its protein is CSVQVGGNSGNTIYF. The variable domain in full, completed from reference TRBV29-1 and TRBJ1-3, reads SAVISQKPSRDICQRGTSLTIQCQVDSQVTMMFWYRQQPGQSLTLIATANQGSEATYESGFVIDKFPISRPNLTFSTLTVSNMSPEDSSIYLCSVQVGGNSGNTIYFGEGSWLTVV.

Regarding this clone: The germline gene is not matched at one end of the junction; a read error may be the cause. The gene calls are TRBV7-7 and TRBJ2-2; D not resolved. CDR3 length: 14 amino acids. Germline assignment: CDR1 SSHAT and CDR2 FNYEAQ (reference sequence). This chain's CDR3 is CASSTDIHTGELFF. Here the CDR3 DNA reads TGTGCTAGCAGCACAGACATTCACACCGGGGAGCTGTTTTTT.

The rearrangement uses TRBV5-1 and TRBJ1-5, with 8 nucleotides matching TRBD1. After removal of 5 bases from V and 2 bases from J, the junction contained 15 bases not matched to a gene. Germline-derived CDR1 and CDR2 are SGHRS and YFSETQ. The CDR3 contains 18 residues. The CDR3 DNA sequence: TGCGCCAGCAGTGGGCCTCGGACAGGGCGAAATGGCAATCAGCCCCAGCATTTT. Its translation: CASSGPRTGRNGNQPQHF.